Sequencing of this TCR beta chain was carried out in a study of T cells in localized non-small cell lung cancer. Study conclusions and caveats: Tumor showed lower T cell clonality than uninvolved adjacent lung, where it was highest.

Losses at the gene ends were 7 bases for V and 0 bases for J; bases not matched to a gene: 6. There are 15 residues in the CDR3. Germline V gene data show CDR1 as LNHDA and CDR2 as SQIVND (reference sequence). The repertoire was sequenced with immunoSEQ multiplex PCR; TCRdb's copy has only in-frame clones and lacks some. The table has fewer than 8,000 clones, about half seen once. In the case of this clone: Its antigen is not known.

This rearrangement joins TRBV19 to TRBJ1-1; 9 nucleotides match TRBD1. The TCR sequence derives from a man aged 40 to 69 with stage I lung adenocarcinoma. This specimen was lymph node tissue, taken before any cancer treatment. CDR3 nucleotide sequence: TGTGCCAGTAATACAGGGGGCGGGATGAACACTGAAGCTTTCTTT. This encodes CASNTGGGMNTEAFF.